This T cell receptor (beta chain) came from a study of blood T cell repertoires in COVID-19 (dated by TCRdb to about 2020). With regard to the full study: Collaborator samples came from the United States, Italy and Spain and covered acute and convalescent phases of COVID-19. The prospective study material was composed of cDNA or gDNA derived from T cells, B-cell-depleted T cells, or PBMCs. Deeply sampled blood TCRbeta repertoires from subjects exposed to, actively infected with, or recovered from COVID-19 were included in the dataset. The repertoires were made available in a free public database intended to serve as a resource for research on the immune response to SARS-CoV-2. The samples were drawn from the first 160 participants of the ongoing ImmuneRACE study and from under 1,500 subjects provided by 6 global collaborators. A de-identified subject ID, COVID-19 status, age in years and sex were almost always included in the sample metadata. Where available, HLA class I and class II types were taken from metadata supplied by the sample provider and were not determined by assay-based typing. Results the study describes overall, beyond this receptor: Clinical and demographic metadata were provided uncurated, with the amount varying by source and participant.

This clone was seen repeatedly, ten times or more. This receptor's antigen is unknown. No much larger clonotype is one base removed from it; base qualities were not supplied. The junction shows trimming of 3 bases on V and 5 bases on J, plus 7 bases between the germline ends. The germline V gene specifies MNHNS as CDR1 and SASEGT as CDR2. The CDR3 covers 13 residues, taking in both the cysteine and the phenylalanine. The sequence is cut down to CDR3 DNA, 39 bases in frame from base 1. Collaborating institutions collected whole blood in K2EDTA tubes following their own protocols. For TCRbeta analysis, collaborator samples were shipped as frozen whole blood, as isolated PBMCs, or as DNA extracted from either sample type. The immunoSEQ Assay, a bias-controlled multiplex PCR, was used to amplify TCRbeta CDR3 regions from genomic DNA. Per the source publication's procedure: Within the assay, amplification of reference gene primers was used to estimate how many nucleated cells each sample contained. Sequence reads were collapsed and filtered to measure the absolute abundance of every unique TCRbeta CDR3 rearrangement. For each sample, productive Simpson clonality was calculated by taking the square root of Simpson's diversity index across productive rearrangements. Entries here come from immuneACCESS through TCRdb and include only in-frame sequences with V and J called. Some clones fail to appear in such tables; in the studies checked, an unresolved V gene covers under half of the shortfall, and the cause of the remainder is unknown. V and J calls and clone size follow that table, whereas D and trimming were derived from the DNA. The sample records around 43,000 clones, roughly 80% of which are singletons. Around 20% of the sample is in the top ten clones.

Sequencing input: peripheral blood. The chain couples TRBV6-1 to TRBJ2-2, with the identity of the D gene unclear. This TCR was sampled from a man aged 65-85 years with acute or convalescent COVID-19. In nucleotide form, the sequence is TGTGCCAGCAGTGATAAGGAGACCGGGGAGCTGTTTTTT. Translated, it reads CASSDKETGELFF.